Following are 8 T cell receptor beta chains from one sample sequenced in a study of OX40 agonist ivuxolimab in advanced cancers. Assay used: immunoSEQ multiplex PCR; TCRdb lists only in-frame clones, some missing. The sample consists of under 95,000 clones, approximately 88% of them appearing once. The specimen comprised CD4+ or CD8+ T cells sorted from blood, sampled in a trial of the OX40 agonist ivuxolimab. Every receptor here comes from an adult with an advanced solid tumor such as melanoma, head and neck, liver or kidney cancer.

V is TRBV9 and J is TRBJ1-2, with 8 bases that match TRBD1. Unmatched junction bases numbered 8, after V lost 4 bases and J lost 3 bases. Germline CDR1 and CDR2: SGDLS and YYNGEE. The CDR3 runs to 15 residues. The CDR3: CASSTRTGMDYGYTF. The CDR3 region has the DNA TGTGCCAGCAGCACTCGGACAGGGATGGACTATGGCTACACCTTC.

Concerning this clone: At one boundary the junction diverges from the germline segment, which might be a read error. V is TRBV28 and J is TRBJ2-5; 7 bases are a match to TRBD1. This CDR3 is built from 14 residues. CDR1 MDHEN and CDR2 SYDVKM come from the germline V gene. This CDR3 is CASSSGGTQESQYF. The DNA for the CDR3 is TGTGCCAGCAGTTCAGGGGGAACACAAGAGAGCCAGTACTTC.

CDR3 DNA: TGTGCCTCCCGGACTAGCGGGTCCTACGAGCAGTACTTC. It codes for CASRTSGSYEQYF. This rearrangement joins TRBV2 to TRBJ2-7, with TRBD2 matching over 11 bases. This CDR3 is 13 amino acids long. With 11 bases clipped from V and 1 base from J, the junction kept 4 bases outside the gene matches. The germline V gene has CDR1 SNHLY and CDR2 FYNNEI.

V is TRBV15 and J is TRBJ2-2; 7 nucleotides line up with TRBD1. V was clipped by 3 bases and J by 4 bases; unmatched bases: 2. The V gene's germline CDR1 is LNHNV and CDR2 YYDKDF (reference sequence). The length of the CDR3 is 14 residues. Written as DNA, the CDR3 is TGTGCCACCAGCAGTGGGACAGCCACCGGGGAGCTGTTTTTT. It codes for CATSSGTATGELFF.

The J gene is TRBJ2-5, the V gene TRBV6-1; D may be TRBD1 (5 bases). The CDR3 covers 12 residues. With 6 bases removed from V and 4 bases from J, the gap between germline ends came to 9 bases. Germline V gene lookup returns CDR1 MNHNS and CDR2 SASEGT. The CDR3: CASSRAVETQYF. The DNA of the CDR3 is TGTGCCAGCAGCAGGGCGGTAGAGACCCAGTACTTC.

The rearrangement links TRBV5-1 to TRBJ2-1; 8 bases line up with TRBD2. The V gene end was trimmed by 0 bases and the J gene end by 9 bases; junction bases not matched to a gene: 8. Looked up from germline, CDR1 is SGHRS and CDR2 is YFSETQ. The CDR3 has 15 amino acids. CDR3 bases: TGCGCCAGCAGCTTGGCCCTAGCGGGTTCGGGTGAGCAGTTCTTC. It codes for CASSLALAGSGEQFF.

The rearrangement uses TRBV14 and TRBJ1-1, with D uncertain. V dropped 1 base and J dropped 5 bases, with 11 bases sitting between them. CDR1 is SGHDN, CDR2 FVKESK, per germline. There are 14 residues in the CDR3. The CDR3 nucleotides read TGTGCCAGCAGCCAAGGTCCGGGCGGGACTGAAGCTTTCTTT. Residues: CASSQGPGGTEAFF. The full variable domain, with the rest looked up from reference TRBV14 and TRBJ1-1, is EAGVTQFPSHSVIEKGQTVTLRCDPISGHDNLYWYRRVMGKEIKFLLHFVKESKQDESGMPNNRFLAERTGGTYSTLKVQPAELEDSGVYFCASSQGPGGTEAFFGQGTRLTVV.

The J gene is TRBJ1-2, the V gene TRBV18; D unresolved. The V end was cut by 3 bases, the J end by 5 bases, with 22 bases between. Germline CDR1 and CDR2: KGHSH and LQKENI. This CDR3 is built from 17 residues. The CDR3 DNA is TGTGCCAGCTCACCTTCCGGTGCCGAGCAGGCGGGTTATGGCTACACCTTC. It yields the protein CASSPSGAEQAGYGYTF.